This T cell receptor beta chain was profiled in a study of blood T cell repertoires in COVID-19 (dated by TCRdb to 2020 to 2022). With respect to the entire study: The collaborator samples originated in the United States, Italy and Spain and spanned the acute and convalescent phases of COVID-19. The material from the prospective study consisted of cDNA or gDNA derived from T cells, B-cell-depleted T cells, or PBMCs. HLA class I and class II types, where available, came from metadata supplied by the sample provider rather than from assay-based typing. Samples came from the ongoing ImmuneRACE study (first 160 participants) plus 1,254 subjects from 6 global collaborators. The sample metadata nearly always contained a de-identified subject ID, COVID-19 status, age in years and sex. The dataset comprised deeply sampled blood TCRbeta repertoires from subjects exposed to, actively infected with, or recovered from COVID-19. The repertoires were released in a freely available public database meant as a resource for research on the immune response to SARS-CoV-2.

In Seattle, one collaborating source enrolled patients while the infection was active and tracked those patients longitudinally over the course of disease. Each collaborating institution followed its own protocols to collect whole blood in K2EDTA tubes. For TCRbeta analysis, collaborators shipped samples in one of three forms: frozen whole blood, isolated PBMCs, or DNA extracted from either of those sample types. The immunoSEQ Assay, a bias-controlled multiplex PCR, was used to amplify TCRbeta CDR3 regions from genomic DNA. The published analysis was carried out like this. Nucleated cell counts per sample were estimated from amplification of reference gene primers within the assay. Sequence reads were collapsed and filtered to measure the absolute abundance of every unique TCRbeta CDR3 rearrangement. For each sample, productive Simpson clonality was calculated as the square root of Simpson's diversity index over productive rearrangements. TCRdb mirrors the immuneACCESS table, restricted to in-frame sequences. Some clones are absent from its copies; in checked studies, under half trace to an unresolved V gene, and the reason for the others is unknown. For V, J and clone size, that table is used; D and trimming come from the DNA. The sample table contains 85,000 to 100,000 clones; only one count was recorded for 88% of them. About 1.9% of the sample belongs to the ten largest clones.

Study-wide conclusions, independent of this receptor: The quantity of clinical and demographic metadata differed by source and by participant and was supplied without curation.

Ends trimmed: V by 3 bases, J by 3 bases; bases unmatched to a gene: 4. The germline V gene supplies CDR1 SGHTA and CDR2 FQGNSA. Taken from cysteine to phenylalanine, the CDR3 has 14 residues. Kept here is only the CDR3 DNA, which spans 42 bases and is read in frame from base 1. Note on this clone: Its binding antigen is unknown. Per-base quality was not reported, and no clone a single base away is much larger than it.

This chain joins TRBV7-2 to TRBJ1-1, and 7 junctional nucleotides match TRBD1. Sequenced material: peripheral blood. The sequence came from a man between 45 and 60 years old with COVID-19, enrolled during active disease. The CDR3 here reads CASSLRQGDTEAFF. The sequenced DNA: TGTGCCAGCAGCTTGCGACAGGGAGACACTGAAGCTTTCTTT.